Following are 30 T cell receptor beta chains from one sample sequenced in a study of T cell responses to AZD1222 COVID-19 vaccine. Generated by immunoSEQ multiplex PCR, the TCRdb table keeps only in-frame clones and is missing some. The sample includes about 180,000 clones, 85% to 95% of them seen just once. The sequenced sample was peripheral blood, obtained 28 days after the second dose of the MenACWY control vaccine. Receptors were obtained from an adult who received the MenACWY meningococcal vaccine as a control.

The chain uses TRBV25-1 and TRBJ1-1; TRBD1 is a possible D gene (6 bases). Trimming removed 3 bases at V and 3 bases at J, with 14 bases between. Germline loops: CDR1 MGHDK, CDR2 SYGVNS. CDR3 length: 15 amino acids. CDR3 nucleotide sequence: TGTGCCAGCAGTGACCCCACCGAGGGGGACACTGAAGCTTTCTTT. It yields the protein CASSDPTEGDTEAFF.

J is TRBJ2-2 and V is TRBV5-4; 7 bases are shared with TRBD1. The J segment lost 4 bases and the V segment lost 0 bases, leaving 3 bases of the junction unmatched. The germline gives CDR1 SGHNT, CDR2 YYREEE (reference sequence). This CDR3 comprises 15 residues. CDR3: CASSLEPGGTGELFF. In nucleotides, the CDR3 is TGTGCCAGCAGCTTGGAGCCAGGGGGCACCGGGGAGCTGTTTTTT.

This chain connects TRBV7-2 to TRBJ1-4; D unclear. The CDR3 sequence is 16 residues long. V was shortened by 1 base and J by 0 bases, with 9 bases between the two germline ends. Germline V gene sequence: CDR1 SGHTA, CDR2 FQGNSA. CDR3: CASSLDHVATNEKLFF. CDR3 coding DNA: TGTGCCAGCAGCTTAGACCACGTTGCAACTAATGAAAAACTGTTTTTT.

The chain employs TRBV28 and TRBJ2-2; a weak D match, TRBD2 (6 bases). This CDR3 is 16 amino acids long. CDR1 and CDR2 (germline): MDHEN, SYDVKM. The V end lost 2 bases, the J end lost 0 bases, and 10 bases lay between the germline ends. The CDR3 here is CASSLIGTSNTGELFF. CDR3 nucleotides: TGTGCCAGCAGTTTAATCGGGACTTCGAACACCGGGGAGCTGTTTTTT.

V gene TRBV2 combines with J gene TRBJ2-5; D is perhaps TRBD2 (5 bases). This CDR3 comprises 17 residues. CDR1 and CDR2 from the germline V gene are SNHLY and FYNNEI. Trimming left V 4 bases short and J 2 bases short, with 20 bases between. This CDR3 is CASSGSGYTKIQETQYF. DNA for the CDR3: TGTGCCAGCAGTGGCAGCGGTTATACAAAAATTCAAGAGACCCAGTACTTC.

The V and J genes are TRBV6-4 and TRBJ2-1; 11 bases line up with TRBD2. V was clipped by 6 bases and J by 2 bases; unmatched bases: 3. CDR1 and CDR2 (germline): MRHNA, SNTAGT. This CDR3 comprises 15 residues. The CDR3 DNA sequence: TGTGCCAGCAGGGTTAGCGGGGGGGCCTACAATGAGCAGTTCTTC. Encoded protein: CASRVSGGAYNEQFF.

This sequence joins TRBV19 and TRBJ1-4; tentatively, D is TRBD1 (5 bases). The V gene's germline CDR1 is LNHDA and CDR2 SQIVND (reference sequence). The CDR3 consists of 14 residues. V lost 6 bases, J lost 4 bases, and 12 bases lay in between. CDR3 region: CASRGGQNNEKLFF. As DNA, the CDR3 is TGTGCCAGTAGGGGCGGACAAAATAATGAAAAACTGTTTTTT.

The chain couples TRBV7-9 to TRBJ2-2, with D perhaps TRBD1 or TRBD2 (6 bases each). The CDR3 totals 16 residues. Germline V gene data show CDR1 as SEHNR and CDR2 as FQNEAQ (reference sequence). Trimming cost V 5 bases and J 4 bases, with 17 bases left between them. The CDR3 DNA follows: TGTGCCAGCAGCCAAGGGTCGGGGGCACCCACCGGGGAGCTGTTTTTT. Residues: CASSQGSGAPTGELFF.

The CDR3 protein is CASSSTSGGPLDTQYF. The CDR3 bases are TGTGCCAGCAGCTCGACTAGCGGGGGCCCTTTGGATACGCAGTATTTT. The chain joins TRBV3-1 (or the pseudogene TRBV3-2) to TRBJ2-3; 12 bases map to TRBD2. CDR1 LGHDT and CDR2 YNNKEL come from the germline V gene (reference sequence). The CDR3 loop spans 16 amino acids. The V and J ends lost 5 bases and 6 bases, in that order; junction bases with no gene match: 9.

The gene calls are TRBV7-2 and TRBJ2-7; D is undetermined. Trimming pared 1 base from V and 3 bases from J, leaving 10 bases between. CDR3 length: 14 amino acids. CDR1 and CDR2 (germline): SGHTA, FQGNSA. In DNA form, the CDR3 reads TGTGCCAGCAGCTTAGAAGGCTATTTCTACGAGCAGTACTTC. Encoded protein: CASSLEGYFYEQYF.

Here the CDR3 reads CASSQDDRELDTIYF. The CDR3 DNA sequence: TGTGCCAGCAGCCAAGATGACAGGGAATTGGACACCATATATTTT. The J gene is TRBJ1-3, the V gene TRBV4-2; TRBD1 matches 7 bases. This CDR3 is built from 15 residues. Germline V gene data show CDR1 as LGHNA and CDR2 as YNFKEQ. The V segment lost 0 bases and the J segment 8 bases; nucleotides outside the gene matches: 7.

The chain has TRBV27 and TRBJ1-5; no definite D call. This CDR3 contains 13 residues. The V end lost 0 bases, the J end lost 5 bases, and 5 bases lay between the germline ends. Germline CDR1 reads MNHEY; CDR2 reads SMNVEV (reference sequence). The CDR3 nucleotides read TGTGCCAGCAGTTTATCCACCTATCAGCCCCAGCATTTT. Translated, it gives CASSLSTYQPQHF.

This chain joins TRBV7-2 and TRBJ1-4; 7 nucleotides agree with TRBD1. J lost 6 bases, V lost 5 bases, and 9 bases had no gene match. The CDR3 totals 15 residues. Germline V CDR1 and CDR2: SGHTA, FQGNSA. The CDR3 loop reads CASSPKTGLDEKLFF. Written as DNA, the CDR3 is TGTGCCAGCAGCCCGAAGACAGGGTTGGATGAAAAACTGTTTTTT.

This chain links TRBV5-1 with TRBJ2-1; maybe TRBD1 (6 bases). The CDR3 length is 14 residues. The germline V and J ends were trimmed by 2 bases and 2 bases, with 8 bases remaining between them. Germline CDR1 reads SGHRS; CDR2 reads YFSETQ. DNA of the CDR3: TGCGCCAGCAGCTTTGGGGGCACCTACAATGAGCAGTTCTTC. Translating it yields CASSFGGTYNEQFF.

The V call is TRBV7-9, the J call TRBJ1-2; 9 bases align to TRBD1. CDR3 length: 14 amino acids. Trimming removed 3 bases from V and 4 bases from J; junction bases left unmatched: 3. From germline, CDR1 is SEHNR and CDR2 FQNEAQ (reference sequence). The CDR3: CASSFTGGVYGYTF. Here the CDR3 DNA reads TGTGCCAGCAGCTTTACAGGGGGCGTCTATGGCTACACCTTC.

This clone was seen only once. In nucleotides, the CDR3 is TGTGCCAGCAGCCCCGGAGAAACTGAAGCTTTCTTT. Protein sequence: CASSPGETEAFF. V and J are TRBV3-1 (or the pseudogene TRBV3-2) and TRBJ1-1, with no clear D. Trimming took off 4 bases at V and 5 bases at J, with 8 bases between the two ends. Looked up from germline, CDR1 is LGHDT and CDR2 is YNNKEL (reference sequence). The CDR3 spans 12 residues.

This clone was recorded once. The rearrangement links TRBV27 to TRBJ2-1; 8 bases map to TRBD2. CDR1 and CDR2 from the germline V gene are MNHEY and SMNVEV (reference sequence). There are 13 residues in the CDR3. After removal of 4 bases from V and 9 bases from J, the junction contained 5 bases not matched to a gene. CDR3 DNA: TGTGCCAGCAGTTGGGGCCTAGCGGGTGAGCAGTTCTTC. It translates to CASSWGLAGEQFF.

The chain carries TRBV19 and TRBJ1-1, with D hard to call. This CDR3 is built from 14 residues. The V end was cut by 8 bases, the J end by 0 bases, with 13 bases between. Germline CDR1 LNHDA, CDR2 SQIVND (reference sequence). The CDR3 region is CASRAEPMNTEAFF. The CDR3 nucleotides are TGTGCCAGTCGGGCGGAACCGATGAACACTGAAGCTTTCTTT.

About this clone: The junction shows a germline mismatch at one end, possibly a read error. The chain recombines TRBV6-2 or TRBV6-3 with TRBJ1-4; maybe TRBD1 (5 bases). CDR1 is MNHEY and CDR2 is SVGEGT in the germline V gene. This CDR3 comprises 13 residues. The CDR3 region is CASSYGTVGAIWF. The CDR3 nucleotides read TGTGCCAGCAGTTACGGGACGGTGGGTGCAATCTGGTTT.

CDR3 loop: CASKDRWNEKLFF. CDR3 coding DNA: TGTGCCAGTAAGGACAGATGGAATGAAAAACTGTTTTTT. The chain recombines TRBV7-2 with TRBJ1-4; the D gene is possibly TRBD1 (6 bases). Germline lookup yields CDR1 SGHTA and CDR2 FQGNSA. V gave up 9 bases and J gave up 5 bases, with 13 bases separating them. The CDR3 runs to 13 residues.

The chain links TRBV10-1 to TRBJ1-4, with TRBD1 as a possible D gene (5 bases). The CDR3 covers 16 residues. Germline CDR1 is WNHNN and CDR2 is SYGVQD (reference sequence). V was clipped by 0 bases and J by 1 base, with 9 bases between them. Written as DNA, the CDR3 is TGCGCCAGCAGTGAGTCCGGGACGGTAACTAATGAAAAACTGTTTTTT. Translated, it gives CASSESGTVTNEKLFF.

The CDR3 reads CASSFRRTQIKPQHF. In nucleotides, the CDR3 is TGTGCCAGCAGCTTCCGCCGAACCCAAATAAAGCCCCAGCATTTT. J is TRBJ1-5 and V is TRBV7-6; D ambiguous. V was trimmed by 3 bases and J by 8 bases, leaving 17 bases between them. Germline V lookup: CDR1 SGHVS, CDR2 FNYEAQ. This CDR3 has 15 residues. The full variable domain, its missing parts supplied by reference TRBV7-6 and TRBJ1-5, is GAGVSQSPRYKVTKRGQDVALRCDPISGHVSLYWYRQALGQGPEFLTYFNYEAQQDKSGLPNDRFSAERPEGSISTLTIQRTEQRDSAMYRCASSFRRTQIKPQHFGDGTRLSIL.

The J gene is TRBJ1-6, the V gene TRBV2; D call uncertain. Germline-derived CDR1 and CDR2 are SNHLY and FYNNEI. V was pared by 1 base and J by 9 bases, with 13 bases between. This CDR3 is built from 15 residues. Written as DNA, the CDR3 is TGTGCCAGCAGTGAAGTAGGTCCTCGTGGTTCACCCCTCCACTTT. Translating it yields CASSEVGPRGSPLHF.

The J gene is TRBJ1-5, the V gene TRBV27; no reliable D call. Germline V lookup: CDR1 MNHEY, CDR2 SMNVEV (reference sequence). This CDR3 is 14 amino acids long. V was shortened by 5 bases and J by 4 bases, with 12 bases between the two germline ends. The CDR3 is CASSTAGQNQPQHF. As DNA, the CDR3 is TGTGCCAGCAGTACCGCGGGCCAAAATCAGCCCCAGCATTTT.

The chain links TRBV30 to TRBJ2-3, with D possibly matching TRBD2 (7 bases). V lost 4 bases and J lost 2, with 19 bases in between. Germline CDR1 reads GTSNPN; CDR2 reads SVGIG (reference sequence). The CDR3 loop spans 16 amino acids. The CDR3 spells CAWTVSGRGLTDTQYF. DNA for the CDR3: TGTGCCTGGACCGTATCCGGGCGGGGGCTCACAGATACGCAGTATTTT.

The chain joins TRBV18 to TRBJ1-2, with D unresolved. The CDR3 totals 14 residues. CDR1 and CDR2 from the germline V gene are KGHSH and LQKENI. V was clipped by 3 bases and J by 8 bases, with 16 bases between them. The CDR3 sequence: CASSPSVVTWGYTF. The CDR3 DNA sequence: TGTGCCAGCTCACCTTCTGTGGTGACTTGGGGCTACACCTTC.

The chain joins TRBV3-1 (or the pseudogene TRBV3-2) to TRBJ1-6; tentative D call: TRBD1 (5 bases). The V gene lost 8 bases and the J gene lost 0 bases, with 17 bases spanning the gap. The CDR3 runs 17 residues. In germline, CDR1 is LGHDT, CDR2 YNNKEL (reference sequence). The CDR3 bases are TGTGCCAGCGGAGATGGACAACGACTCTCCTATAATTCACCCCTCCACTTT. Residues: CASGDGQRLSYNSPLHF.

J is TRBJ1-3 and V is TRBV5-8; possibly TRBD1 for D (6 bases). V lost 4 bases and J lost 0, with 14 bases in between. The CDR3 has 16 amino acids. Looked up from germline, CDR1 is SGHTS and CDR2 is YDEGEE. The CDR3 loop reads CASSLDRMDSGNTIYF. The DNA for the CDR3 is TGTGCCAGCAGCCTAGACAGGATGGACTCTGGAAACACCATATATTTT.

The V gene is TRBV24-1, the J gene TRBJ2-6; 8 nucleotides match TRBD1. Trimming took 5 bases from V and 4 from J; bases not matched to a gene: 6. Germline V gives CDR1 KGHDR, CDR2 SFDVKD. The CDR3 consists of 16 residues. CDR3 loop: CATSGQGLRGANVLTF. The CDR3, as DNA: TGTGCCACCAGTGGACAGGGGTTACGAGGGGCCAACGTCCTGACTTTC.

The chain uses TRBV27 and TRBJ1-5; possibly TRBD1 for D (5 bases). The V end was cut by 2 bases, the J end by 4 bases, with 9 bases between. This CDR3 is built from 14 residues. CDR1 is MNHEY, CDR2 SMNVEV, per germline (reference sequence). CDR3 loop: CASSLMGPNQPQHF. DNA of the CDR3: TGTGCCAGCAGTTTAATGGGGCCTAATCAGCCCCAGCATTTT.